This is a list of T cell receptor beta chains from one sample in a study of beta chain features in type 1 diabetes. Here immunoSEQ multiplex PCR was the method, and the copy in TCRdb shows in-frame clones only, minus some. The data show 130,000 or so clones, 7.5% to 9.5% seen once. Sequenced sample: central memory CD4+ T cells from blood. All receptors derive from a man aged 30-40 years with type 1 diabetes. Each CDR3 is given with its conserved first and last residue. Fields, in order: D gene, CDR3 length, V gene, clone size, J gene, CDR3 DNA, CDR3 protein. The D gene is left open where the match is weak. Only part of the rows carry a size: once, few, many, or a class if the clone is expanded.

TRBD2	16	TRBV5-4	.	TRBJ2-3	TGCGCCAGCAGCCTAGGACCGGGACTAGGCACAGATACGCAGTATTTT	CASSLGPGLGTDTQYF
TRBD1	15	TRBV7-2	.	TRBJ2-7	TGTGCCAGCAGCCAAGGGACAGGGAGGGCCTACGAGCAGTACTTC	CASSQGTGRAYEQYF
.	17	TRBV7-3	few	TRBJ1-1	TGTGCCAGCAGCCCGACAGGTAGGCCCCAAGGAAACACTGAAGCTTTCTTT	CASSPTGRPQGNTEAFF
TRBD2	16	TRBV28	.	TRBJ2-7	TGTGCCAGCAGTTCCTCTAGCGGGGGACTCACCTACGAGCAGTACTTC	CASSSSSGGLTYEQYF
.	11	TRBV25-1	few	TRBJ1-1	TGTGCCCCCCGCGGGGGCACTGAAGCTTTCTTT	CAPRGGTEAFF
.	17	TRBV4-1	many	TRBJ2-3	TGCGCCAGCAGCCCCCAAGGGCTGGGTAGCGACACAGATACGCAGTATTTT	CASSPQGLGSDTDTQYF
TRBD1	17	TRBV7-2	few	TRBJ2-2	TGTGCCAGCAGCCATAAGGAGGGACAGGGGGCGAACGGGGAGCTGTTTTTT	CASSHKEGQGANGELFF
.	13	TRBV30	.	TRBJ2-7	TGTGCCTGGAAGGTTAAGGGGGTCTACGAGCAGTACTTC	CAWKVKGVYEQYF
.	14	TRBV11-1	.	TRBJ2-2	TGTGCCAGCAGCCGACAGGGAGGTACCGGGGAGCTGTTTTTT	CASSRQGGTGELFF
TRBD1	17	TRBV25-1	few	TRBJ1-2	TGTGCCAGCAGTGACCGGCGACATACAGGGGGTGGCTATGGCTACACCTTC	CASSDRRHTGGGYGYTF
.	17	TRBV30	.	TRBJ1-5	TGTGCCTGGAGTGTATGGAGCTATAGCAGGGGCGATCAGCCCCAGCATTTT	CAWSVWSYSRGDQPQHF